This T cell receptor (beta chain) was captured in a study of memory CD4+ T cells and cytomegalovirus serostatus. About this clone: Its antigen is currently unknown.

Whole-study results and caveats: The CMV-associated TCR signature appears largely within the CD4+ memory repertoire.

The method was immunoSEQ multiplex PCR; TCRdb's version includes in-frame clones alone and lacks a portion of them. The sample consists of some 26,000 clones, approximately 72% of them appearing once. The sort gate was single viable CD3+CD4+CD8-CD45RO+ cells for memory CD4+ T cells. CD4+ T cells were isolated by positive magnetic selection. The CDR3 has 13 amino acids. Trimming took off 7 bases at V and 7 bases at J, with 16 bases between the two ends. Looked up from germline, CDR1 is MNHNS and CDR2 is SASEGT. Source material: memory CD4+ T cells from blood. This receptor was taken from an adult in good health and CMV-seronegative. J is TRBJ1-1 and V is TRBV6-1, with TRBD1 as a possible D gene (5 bases). CDR3 sequence reads: CASNWRWGVEAFF. Here the CDR3 DNA reads TGTGCCAGCAATTGGCGTTGGGGGGTTGAAGCTTTCTTT.